The TCR beta chain described here comes from a study of cytomegalovirus exposure and HLA in healthy donors. Study-wide results and limits: It was reportedly the case that the classifier diagnosed cytomegalovirus status with high specificity and sensitivity.

A remark on this clone: What it binds is not known.

Trimming pared 6 bases from V and 0 bases from J, leaving 12 bases between. The germline V gene encodes CDR1 MNHEY and CDR2 SMNVEV (reference sequence). CDR3 length equals 15 residues. Produced via immunoSEQ multiplex PCR; TCRdb's table is partial and in-frame only. The table has 150,000 to 200,000 clones, approximately 86% seen once. The donors were part of the validation cohort of 100 to 150 subjects. That cohort was separate from the first cohort, which comprised 666 subjects. The sample comprised PBMCs. This TCR was recovered from a man aged 18-30 years in good health and CMV-seropositive. This chain links TRBV27 with TRBJ2-1, with D possibly matching TRBD2 (6 bases). CDR3 protein: CASRNAGSSYNEQFF. In DNA form, the CDR3 reads TGTGCCAGCAGAAACGCGGGGAGCTCCTACAATGAGCAGTTCTTC.